The 22 T cell receptor beta chains below come from one sample, sequenced in a study of persistence of HIV-infected CD4 T cells. The stimulus was an HIV-1 Gag 15-mer peptide pool, 0.95 to 1 ug/peptide/mL. CD4+ T cells upregulating both CD40 ligand and CD69 were sorted as responding cells. The libraries were made with immunoSEQ version 4 in survey mode. TCRdb's table, derived via immunoSEQ multiplex PCR, lists solely in-frame clones and lacks some. The sample includes roughly 25,000 clones, about 74% of them seen just once. The antigens these receptors bind are not known. The sequences come from CD4+ T cells sorted from PBMCs after roughly 20-hour stimulation, collected from a patient who received antiretroviral therapy. The receptors shown here come from an adult man with HIV who was CMV-seropositive.

The chain recombines TRBV2 with TRBJ1-1; perhaps TRBD1 as D (5 bases). Trimming shortened V by 2 bases and J by 2 bases, and 15 bases separated the two germline ends. From germline, CDR1 is SNHLY and CDR2 FYNNEI. The CDR3 runs to 16 residues. The CDR3 sequence is CASSERQQMFNTEAFF. As DNA, the CDR3 is TGTGCCAGCAGTGAAAGACAGCAGATGTTTAACACTGAAGCTTTCTTT.

The J gene is TRBJ2-6, the V gene TRBV11-1; D unclear. Germline V lookup: CDR1 SGHAT, CDR2 FQDESV (reference sequence). There are 16 residues in the CDR3. V was clipped by 4 bases and J by 0 bases, with 10 bases between them. The CDR3 here is CASSSSTSSGANVLTF. DNA of the CDR3: TGTGCCAGCAGCTCTTCCACAAGCTCTGGGGCCAACGTCCTGACTTTC.

The chain couples TRBV6-5 to TRBJ1-1; D perhaps matches TRBD1 (5 bases). CDR1 is MNHEY, CDR2 SVGAGI, per germline. The CDR3 spans 15 residues. The ends were cut back, 7 bases at V and 3 bases at J, with 18 bases in the middle. As DNA, the CDR3 is TGTGCCAGCACAGATCTGGCAGGGAAGTACACTGAAGCTTTCTTT. This encodes CASTDLAGKYTEAFF.

The chain joins TRBV7-9 to TRBJ2-7; D ambiguous. Germline V gives CDR1 SEHNR, CDR2 FQNEAQ (reference sequence). CDR3 length: 12 residues. V lost 5 bases to trimming and J lost 5 bases, with 10 bases between them. The CDR3 reads CASSPWENEQYF. Here the CDR3 DNA reads TGTGCCAGCAGCCCATGGGAAAACGAGCAGTACTTC.

The chain is built from TRBV5-1 and TRBJ1-1; maybe TRBD1 (5 bases). CDR3 size: 15 residues. Germline CDR1 reads SGHRS; CDR2 reads YFSETQ. V lost 2 bases and J 4 bases, leaving 15 bases between the germline ends. The CDR3 DNA reads TGCGCCAGCAGCTTTTGGGGCAGTATGACCACTGAAGCTTTCTTT. Translation: CASSFWGSMTTEAFF.

The CDR3 sequence is CASSPDRNYGYTF. The CDR3 coding sequence is TGCGCCAGCAGCCCAGACAGGAACTATGGCTACACCTTC. The rearrangement uses TRBV5-1 and TRBJ1-2; a weak D match, TRBD1 (6 bases). The CDR3 loop spans 13 amino acids. Germline-derived CDR1 and CDR2 are SGHRS and YFSETQ. Trimming cost V 4 bases and J 2 bases, with 9 bases left between them. Looking up the rest from reference TRBV5-1 and TRBJ1-2 gives the full variable domain: KAGVTQTPRYLIKTRGQQVTLSCSPISGHRSVSWYQQTPGQGLQFLFEYFSETQRNKGNFPGRFSGRQFSNSRSEMNVSTLELGDSALYLCASSPDRNYGYTFGSGTRLTVV.

The chain has TRBV18 and TRBJ1-6, with 8 bases that match TRBD1. V was pared by 4 bases and J by 7 bases, with 6 bases of the junction left unmatched. From germline, CDR1 is KGHSH and CDR2 LQKENI. The CDR3 consists of 15 residues. Here the CDR3 DNA reads TGTGCCAGCTCACAGGGACAGGCCGAAAATTCACCCCTCCACTTT. Amino acids: CASSQGQAENSPLHF.

The V call is TRBV27, the J call TRBJ1-2; D is uncertain. Germline lookup yields CDR1 MNHEY and CDR2 SMNVEV (reference sequence). The CDR3 is 14 amino acids. Trimming removed 7 bases from V and 2 bases from J, with 14 bases in between. The CDR3 sequence is CASTRVGGNYGYTF. In nucleotides, the CDR3 is TGTGCCAGCACTCGAGTGGGAGGAAACTATGGCTACACCTTC.

The chain joins TRBV27 to TRBJ2-6; D gene uncertain. Trimming stripped 5 bases from V and 0 bases from J, with 17 bases between. The germline CDR1 and CDR2 sequences are MNHEY and SMNVEV (reference sequence). CDR3 length: 18 amino acids. The CDR3, as DNA: TGTGCCAGCAGTCCCCCTCTCGTGGGTGTCTCTGGGGCCAACGTCCTGACTTTC. Encoded protein: CASSPPLVGVSGANVLTF. Together with reference TRBV27 and TRBJ2-6, the CDR3 gives the full variable domain: EAQVTQNPRYLITVTGKKLTVTCSQNMNHEYMSWYRQDPGLGLRQIYYSMNVEVTDKGDVPEGYKVSRKEKRNFPLILESPSPNQTSLYFCASSPPLVGVSGANVLTFGAGSRLTVL.

This clone was observed a handful of times. This rearrangement joins TRBV3-1 (or the pseudogene TRBV3-2) to TRBJ1-3; weak D call: TRBD1 (5 bases). Germline V lookup: CDR1 LGHDT, CDR2 YNNKEL (reference sequence). V was trimmed by 1 base and J by 5 bases, leaving 6 bases between them. This CDR3 has 13 residues. The CDR3 region is CASSQGQRNTIYF. The CDR3 DNA reads TGTGCCAGCAGCCAAGGACAGCGAAACACCATATATTTT.

The V gene is TRBV7-9, the J gene TRBJ1-4, with 10 bases fitting TRBD1. After removal of 4 bases from V and 4 bases from J, the junction contained 9 bases not matched to a gene. The CDR3 is 17 amino acids. Per the germline V gene, CDR1 is SEHNR and CDR2 is FQNEAQ (reference sequence). The DNA of the CDR3 is TGTGCCAGCAGCTCCGACAGGGGGCAGACCATTAATGAAAAACTGTTTTTT. Translating gives CASSSDRGQTINEKLFF.

This chain uses TRBV7-2 with TRBJ2-1, with a possible D match to TRBD2 (6 bases). The CDR3 is made up of 16 amino acids. With 0 bases removed from V and 7 bases from J, the gap between germline ends came to 16 bases. Germline CDR1 SGHTA, CDR2 FQGNSA. CDR3 coding DNA: TGTGCCAGCAGCTTAGCTTGGGGGGTGACTGGGAATGAGCAGTTCTTC. Encoded protein: CASSLAWGVTGNEQFF.

The chain joins TRBV5-1 to TRBJ2-4; 8 positions agree with TRBD2. The CDR3 covers 17 residues. Germline values: CDR1 SGHRS, CDR2 YFSETQ. V dropped 0 bases and J dropped 3; count of bases not matched to a gene: 8. CDR3 nucleotide sequence: TGCGCCAGCAGCTTGGAGACGGGGGGGCCGATCAAAAACATTCAGTACTTC. Protein sequence: CASSLETGGPIKNIQYF.

This chain uses TRBV9 with TRBJ1-5, with a possible D match to TRBD1 (6 bases). V was cut by 4 bases and J by 3 bases, with 11 bases left in between. Germline CDR1 and CDR2: SGDLS and YYNGEE. The CDR3 has 14 amino acids. CDR3 DNA: TGTGCCAGCAGCAACGGACAGCCCAATCAGCCCCAGCATTTT. Its translation: CASSNGQPNQPQHF.

This clone was recorded only once. The V and J genes are TRBV6-5 and TRBJ1-1; D may be TRBD1 (6 bases). The CDR3 runs to 15 residues. With 7 bases removed from V and 0 bases from J, the gap between germline ends came to 15 bases. Germline CDR1 MNHEY, CDR2 SVGAGI. The CDR3 nucleotides read TGTGCCAGCACCTCACAAAAGGGGGTGAACACTGAAGCTTTCTTT. Translated: CASTSQKGVNTEAFF.

The chain has TRBV7-9 and TRBJ1-4; no reliable D call. Germline-derived CDR1 and CDR2 are SEHNR and FQNEAQ (reference sequence). V was trimmed by 2 bases and J by 0 bases, leaving 19 bases between them. There are 19 residues in the CDR3. The chain's CDR3 is CASSLNKRSPASTNEKLFF. The DNA for the CDR3 is TGTGCCAGCAGCTTAAATAAGAGGTCCCCAGCATCAACTAATGAAAAACTGTTTTTT. The full variable domain, rest sourced from reference TRBV7-9 and TRBJ1-4, is DTGVSQNPRHKITKRGQNVTFRCDPISEHNRLYWYRQTLGQGPEFLTYFQNEAQLEKSRLLSDRFSAERPKGSFSTLEIQRTEQGDSAMYLCASSLNKRSPASTNEKLFFGSGTQLSVL.

The rearrangement uses TRBV12-2 and TRBJ1-5. TRBV12-2 is noted as a pseudogene. There are 14 residues in the CDR3. CDR3 DNA: TGTGCAAGTCGCTTAGACGGGGGGTCGCAGCCCCAGCATTTT. Translating gives CASRLDGGSQPQHF.

The V call is TRBV18, the J call TRBJ2-1, with no clear D. CDR3 length: 15 amino acids. Trimming took 2 bases from V and 5 from J, leaving 13 bases between them. Looked up from germline, CDR1 is KGHSH and CDR2 is LQKENI. CDR3 bases: TGTGCCAGCTCACCATCGGACGCCCAAGACAATGAGCAGTTCTTC. Amino acid sequence: CASSPSDAQDNEQFF.

The V call is TRBV7-9, the J call TRBJ1-1, with a tentative D call TRBD1 (5 bases). CDR3 length: 15 amino acids. The germline V gene has CDR1 SEHNR and CDR2 FQNEAQ (reference sequence). The V end lost 1 base, the J end lost 5 bases, and 14 bases lay between the germline ends. The CDR3: CASSLGTQGFTEAFF. CDR3 sequence (DNA): TGTGCCAGCAGCTTAGGAACGCAGGGTTTTACTGAAGCTTTCTTT.

The chain is built from TRBV5-8 and TRBJ2-1, with a possible D match to TRBD2 (5 bases). Trimming removed 2 bases from V and 3 bases from J, with 15 bases in between. This CDR3 has 16 amino acids. CDR1 SGHTS and CDR2 YDEGEE come from the germline V gene. The CDR3 DNA sequence: TGTGCCAGCAGCTTTATCCACCCTGAGGGCTACAATGAGCAGTTCTTC. Translation: CASSFIHPEGYNEQFF.

This clone qualifies as medium-sized (0.01 to 0.1%). The chain uses TRBV4-1 and TRBJ1-1; possibly TRBD1 for D (6 bases). Trimming stripped 6 bases from V and 0 bases from J, with 20 bases between. This CDR3 spans 17 amino acids. Germline loops: CDR1 MGHRA, CDR2 YSYEKL. CDR3 bases: TGCGCCAGCAGACCTATCCTCAGCCGGACAGTGAACACTGAAGCTTTCTTT. Its protein is CASRPILSRTVNTEAFF.

This chain uses TRBV12-3 or TRBV12-4 with TRBJ2-7; D uncertain. The CDR3 has 12 amino acids. Trimming shortened V by 6 bases and J by 4 bases, and 10 bases separated the two germline ends. DNA of the CDR3: TGTGCCAGCAGCTATAAAGGTTACGAGCAGTACTTC. Encoded protein: CASSYKGYEQYF.